The source of this T cell receptor (beta chain) is a study of long-term antiretroviral therapy in people with HIV. Regarding the study as a whole: Clones expanded before ART dominated the repertoire at all time points.

Assay version v3.0 of immunoSEQ was used, and it was run at survey level. Clones were read by immunoSEQ multiplex PCR, and TCRdb kept only the in-frame ones, dropping some. The table lists about 36,000 clones, 80% of them singletons. The study drew at least one pre-ART and at least two post-ART PBMC samples from every donor. V was cut by 3 bases and J by 0 bases, with 9 bases left in between. Per germline, CDR1 WSHSY and CDR2 SAAADI. The CDR3 loop spans 15 amino acids. About this clone itself: Its cognate antigen is unknown.

This rearrangement joins TRBV10-2 to TRBJ2-1; D remains unclear. This TCR was recovered from a man between 25 and 39 years old with HIV. Source: unsorted PBMCs, taken 3.4 years after starting antiretroviral therapy. The CDR3 loop is CASSEDGSSYNEQFF. The CDR3 bases are TGCGCCAGCAGTGAAGATGGTAGCTCCTACAATGAGCAGTTCTTC.